This TCR beta chain was sequenced during a study of blood T cell repertoires in COVID-19. Study information: Material from acute and convalescent COVID-19 was sourced from the United States, Italy and Spain. PBMCs, B-cell-depleted T cells, or T cells provided the cDNA or gDNA that made up the material.

CDR1 GTSNPN and CDR2 SVGIG come from the germline V gene (reference sequence). CDR3 length: 14 residues. V was pared by 3 bases and J by 3 bases, with 15 bases between. Patients in Seattle were enrolled during active infection, then followed longitudinally. Per the original methods: Amplification of reference gene primers was used by the study to estimate nucleated cell counts. Data came from immunoSEQ multiplex PCR; TCRdb stores just in-frame clones and leaves some out. Clone size and V and J calls were adopted from that table, with D and trimming inferred from the DNA. The sample includes some 300,000 clones, over 80% seen only once; the top ten take roughly 5.9%.

The chain uses TRBV30 and TRBJ2-7, with D perhaps TRBD2 (6 bases). The origin of this receptor is a woman in her fifties or sixties with COVID-19, enrolled during active disease. What was sequenced was peripheral blood. CDR3 nucleotide sequence: TGTGCCTGGAGGGGGAAGGGAGGCTTCTACGAGCAGTACTTC. Translation: CAWRGKGGFYEQYF.